A selection of T cell receptor beta chains follows, all from one sample in a study of identical twins. TCRdb passed the 5' RACE reads through MiXCR, listing each CDR3 protein once. The sample shows around 470,000 distinct CDR3 sequences, 11% to 15% of them seen only once. These data were also filed under a second study, of yellow fever vaccine responses in identical twins.

Sequenced: CD4+ T cells sorted from blood. The receptors come from a woman younger than 35 in good health. The CDR3 runs from the conserved cysteine through the conserved F or W. The order of the fields is V gene, D gene, clone size, J gene, CDR3 DNA, CDR3 protein. The D gene is left open where the match is weak. Some rows have no size entry. The others give once, few or many, or a class for an expanded clone.

V gene: TRBV4-3
D gene: -
clone size: many
J gene: TRBJ1-5
CDR3 DNA: TGCGCCAGCAGCCAAGATTGGCAGAGCAATCAGCCCCAGCATTTT
CDR3 protein: CASSQDWQSNQPQHF

V gene: TRBV12-3/TRBV12-4
D gene: -
clone size: -
J gene: TRBJ2-5
CDR3 DNA: TGTGCCAGCAGTCCCGGGACAGCCCTACCCCGGAGGGACCAAGAGACCCAGTACTTC
CDR3 protein: CASSPGTALPRRDQETQYF

V gene: TRBV20-1
D gene: TRBD2
clone size: -
J gene: TRBJ2-2
CDR3 DNA: TGCAGTGCTAGACGAGGACTAGCGGGGGGGCGGACCGGGGAGCTGTTTTTT
CDR3 protein: CSARRGLAGGRTGELFF

V gene: TRBV7-2
D gene: -
clone size: -
J gene: TRBJ2-3
CDR3 DNA: TGTGCCAGCAGCCTCCTCCTGGGGAGCACAGATACGCAGTATTTT
CDR3 protein: CASSLLLGSTDTQYF

V gene: TRBV2
D gene: TRBD1
clone size: many
J gene: TRBJ2-2
CDR3 DNA: TGTGCCAGCAGCCGGGACAGCGGGGAGCTGTTTTTT
CDR3 protein: CASSRDSGELFF

V gene: TRBV6-1
D gene: TRBD1
clone size: -
J gene: TRBJ1-1
CDR3 DNA: TGTGCCAGCAGTGACGCGGGACAGGCCCGGGCTCGCGCTTTCTTT
CDR3 protein: CASSDAGQARARAFF

V gene: TRBV12-3/TRBV12-4
D gene: -
clone size: many
J gene: TRBJ2-5
CDR3 DNA: TGTGCCAGCAGCGGCGCCCGGGACAAAGAGACCCAGTACTTC
CDR3 protein: CASSGARDKETQYF

V gene: TRBV3-1
D gene: TRBD2
clone size: -
J gene: TRBJ2-1
CDR3 DNA: TGTGCCAGCAGCCAAGACGCTAGCGGGAGGGCAGTTGAGCAGTTCTTC
CDR3 protein: CASSQDASGRAVEQFF

V gene: TRBV7-3
D gene: -
clone size: -
J gene: TRBJ1-5
CDR3 DNA: TGTGCCAGCAGCTTAGAACCATATCAGCCCCAGCATTTT
CDR3 protein: CASSLEPYQPQHF

V gene: TRBV12-3/TRBV12-4
D gene: -
clone size: -
J gene: TRBJ2-1
CDR3 DNA: TGTGCCAGCAGTTTCATCAGAGCGGGCAATGAGCAGTTCTTC
CDR3 protein: CASSFIRAGNEQFF